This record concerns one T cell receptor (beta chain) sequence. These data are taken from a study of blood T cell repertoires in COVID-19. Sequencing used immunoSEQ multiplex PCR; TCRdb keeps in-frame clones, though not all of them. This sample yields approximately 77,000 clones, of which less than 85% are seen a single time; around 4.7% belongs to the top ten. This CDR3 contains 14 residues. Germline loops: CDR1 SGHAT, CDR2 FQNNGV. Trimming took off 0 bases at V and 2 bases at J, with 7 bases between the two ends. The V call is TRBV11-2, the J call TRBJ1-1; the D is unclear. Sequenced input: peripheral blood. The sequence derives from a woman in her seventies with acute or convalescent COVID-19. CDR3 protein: CASSLDSLNTEAFF. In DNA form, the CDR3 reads TGTGCCAGCAGCTTAGATAGCCTAAACACTGAAGCTTTCTTT.